Following are 4 T cell receptor beta chains from one sample sequenced in a study of blood T cell repertoires in COVID-19 (dated by TCRdb to about 2020). Libraries were prepared through the immunoSEQ multiplex PCR assay. TCRdb took this table from immuneACCESS and kept in-frame rearrangements with V and J called. Such tables lack part of the clones; where checked against another copy, unresolved V genes explain under half of the gap, and the rest is unexplained. This sample is represented by approximately 190,000 clones; roughly four fifths of them were singletons. The ten largest clones capture approximately 6.2% of the sample. The material sequenced was peripheral blood. All receptors derive from a middle-aged woman with acute or convalescent COVID-19.

The V gene is TRBV7-9, the J gene TRBJ1-4; no definite D call. V was pared by 5 bases and J by 5 bases, with 15 bases between. CDR1 is SEHNR and CDR2 is FQNEAQ in the germline V gene (reference sequence). CDR3 length: 15 residues. Written as DNA, the CDR3 is TGTGCCAGCAGCCCCTGGGCTGAATACAATGAAAAACTGTTTTTT. It codes for CASSPWAEYNEKLFF.

The chain carries TRBV10-3 and TRBJ2-1, with D tentatively TRBD2 (5 bases). Germline V CDR1 and CDR2: ENHRY, SYGVKD. The CDR3 sequence is 15 residues long. The V gene lost 0 bases and the J gene lost 3 bases, with 9 bases spanning the gap. CDR3 sequence reads: CAISESTGNYNEQFF. The CDR3 DNA sequence: TGTGCCATCAGTGAGTCAACGGGGAACTACAATGAGCAGTTCTTC.

The chain joins TRBV6-5 to TRBJ1-1; D is possibly TRBD1 (6 bases). Looked up from germline, CDR1 is MNHEY and CDR2 is SVGAGI. This CDR3 has 14 residues. The V end was cut by 7 bases, the J end by 0 bases, with 12 bases between. The CDR3: CASIETGLNTEAFF. The CDR3, as DNA: TGTGCCAGCATAGAGACAGGCCTGAACACTGAAGCTTTCTTT.

Only a few counts were recorded for this clone. V usage is TRBV9 and J usage is TRBJ2-7, with D tentatively TRBD1 (5 bases). Trimming left V 0 bases short and J 3 bases short, with 7 bases between. Germline CDR1 reads SGDLS; CDR2 reads YYNGEE. CDR3 length: 13 amino acids. The CDR3 region has the DNA TGTGCCAGCAGCGTAGGACAGAACTACGAGCAGTACTTC. Translating gives CASSVGQNYEQYF.